The 32 T cell receptor beta chains presented below share a single source sample, sequenced in a study of blood T cell repertoires in COVID-19. Only in-frame clones appear in the TCRdb table, and some are missing; sequencing was by immunoSEQ multiplex PCR. The sample shows 250,000 or so clones, under 90% of them seen only once. The sequenced sample was PBMCs or T cells enriched from blood (not recorded which). The receptors stem from a man aged 35-49 years who had recovered from COVID-19.

The gene calls are TRBV27 and TRBJ2-1; 15 bases match TRBD2. V was pared by 5 bases and J by 10 bases, with 3 bases of the junction left unmatched. The CDR3 spans 14 residues. Germline loops: CDR1 MNHEY, CDR2 SMNVEV (reference sequence). CDR3 DNA: TGTGCCAGCAGTGGGACTAGCGGGAGGAGCGAGCAGTTCTTC. Translation gives CASSGTSGRSEQFF.

The gene calls are TRBV10-3 and TRBJ1-2; D is ambiguous. CDR1 is ENHRY, CDR2 SYGVKD, per germline. V shed 9 bases and J shed 4 bases, with 15 bases lying between them. This CDR3 spans 13 amino acids. The CDR3 here is CAIEGYRSYGYTF. The CDR3 DNA reads as TGTGCCATAGAAGGCTACAGATCCTATGGCTACACCTTC.

This rearrangement joins TRBV7-6 to TRBJ2-3; 8 bases map to TRBD1. V lost 1 base to trimming and J lost 8 bases; unmatched junction nucleotides: 8. CDR3 length equals 15 residues. Germline V gene data show CDR1 as SGHVS and CDR2 as FNYEAQ. The CDR3 protein is CASSLGWQGAVTQYF. The DNA for the CDR3 is TGTGCCAGCAGCTTAGGATGGCAGGGGGCTGTTACGCAGTATTTT. Drawing the rest from reference TRBV7-6 and TRBJ2-3, the complete variable domain is GAGVSQSPRYKVTKRGQDVALRCDPISGHVSLYWYRQALGQGPEFLTYFNYEAQQDKSGLPNDRFSAERPEGSISTLTIQRTEQRDSAMYRCASSLGWQGAVTQYFGPGTRLTVL.

This chain uses TRBV15 with TRBJ2-3; TRBD2 matches 7 bases. Unmatched junction bases numbered 4, after V lost 0 bases and J lost 4 bases. This CDR3 region has 15 residues. Per germline, CDR1 LNHNV and CDR2 YYDKDF (reference sequence). The DNA of the CDR3 is TGTGCCACCAGCAGAGAAGAGGGAGGGGCAGATACGCAGTATTTT. Translation gives CATSREEGGADTQYF.

The chain uses TRBV9 and TRBJ2-3, with 7 bases lining up with TRBD1. Germline trimming cut 3 bases from V and 0 bases from J; bases unmatched to any gene: 1. CDR1 and CDR2 (germline): SGDLS, YYNGEE. The CDR3 runs 14 residues. The CDR3 reads CASSADRSTDTQYF. CDR3 sequence (DNA): TGTGCCAGCAGCGCGGACAGGAGCACAGATACGCAGTATTTT.

The chain combines TRBV5-4 with TRBJ1-2; 8 bases agree with TRBD1. The J segment lost 2 bases and the V segment lost 0 bases, leaving 3 bases of the junction unmatched. Germline V gives CDR1 SGHNT, CDR2 YYREEE (reference sequence). This CDR3 is built from 15 residues. CDR3 amino acids: CASSLDGQGNYGYTF. In DNA, the CDR3 is TGTGCCAGCAGCTTGGATGGACAGGGCAACTATGGCTACACCTTC. The full variable domain, completed using reference TRBV5-4 and TRBJ1-2, is ETGVTQSPTHLIKTRGQQVTLRCSSQSGHNTVSWYQQALGQGPQFIFQYYREEENGRGNFPPRFSGLQFPNYSSELNVNALELDDSALYLCASSLDGQGNYGYTFGSGTRLTVV.

This clone was seen just once. V and J are TRBV28 and TRBJ1-6; D is possibly TRBD1 (5 bases). The CDR3 runs 15 residues. The germline V gene has CDR1 MDHEN and CDR2 SYDVKM. V dropped 3 bases and J dropped 4 bases, with 10 bases sitting between them. CDR3 in amino acids: CASSLLGDYNSPLHF. CDR3 bases: TGTGCCAGCAGTTTGTTAGGGGATTATAATTCACCCCTCCACTTT.

This chain joins TRBV4-1 and TRBJ2-3; the match to TRBD2 covers 10 bases. CDR1 is MGHRA, CDR2 YSYEKL, per germline. Trimming took 4 bases from V and 6 from J; bases not matched to a gene: 16. This CDR3 is 18 amino acids long. CDR3 coding DNA: TGCGCCAGCAGCCGAGGGAGCGGGGGGGCTCTCCGTCCTGATACGCAGTATTTT. It encodes CASSRGSGGALRPDTQYF.

The count of this clone is one. V is TRBV6-5 and J is TRBJ2-7; possible D gene TRBD2, 5 bases. CDR1 is MNHEY, CDR2 SVGAGI, per germline. Trimming left V 0 bases short and J 2 bases short, with 11 bases between. The CDR3 has 15 residues. CDR3 in DNA: TGTGCCAGCAGTTACTCTCGGACTGGAGCCTACGAGCAGTACTTC. It is translated as CASSYSRTGAYEQYF.

This clone came up a few times. The V and J genes are TRBV30 and TRBJ2-3; 9 nucleotides match TRBD2. With V trimmed by 2 bases and J by 0 bases, 12 bases remained unmatched. The CDR3 runs 18 residues. CDR1 and CDR2 (germline): GTSNPN, SVGIG (reference sequence). CDR3 sequence (DNA): TGTGCCTGGAGTCGGCTCTTTGGACTAGCGATGAGCACAGATACGCAGTATTTT. The encoded protein is CAWSRLFGLAMSTDTQYF.

V is TRBV28 and J is TRBJ2-7; 7 nucleotides match TRBD1. This CDR3 comprises 14 residues. V gave up 5 bases and J gave up 3 bases; unmatched junction bases: 7. Germline V lookup: CDR1 MDHEN, CDR2 SYDVKM. CDR3 sequence: CASSPTGEFYEQYF. The CDR3 nucleotides read TGTGCCAGCAGTCCTACAGGGGAATTCTACGAGCAGTACTTC.

The chain combines TRBV27 with TRBJ2-7, with a possible D match to TRBD1 (6 bases). In germline, CDR1 is MNHEY, CDR2 SMNVEV (reference sequence). Trimming shortened V by 4 bases and J by 4 bases, and 14 bases separated the two germline ends. The CDR3 totals 14 residues. CDR3 amino acids: CASSYRVVGYEQYF. The CDR3 coding sequence is TGTGCCAGCAGTTACAGGGTAGTGGGGTACGAGCAGTACTTC.

The genes are TRBV4-3 and TRBJ1-5; D gene ambiguous. The germline V gene encodes CDR1 LGHNA and CDR2 YSLEER. V lost 0 bases, J lost 3 bases, and 18 bases lay in between. The CDR3 has 18 residues. The DNA of the CDR3 is TGCGCCAGCAGCCAAGATATTCCCGGAGATTTCTACAATCAGCCCCAGCATTTT. Protein sequence: CASSQDIPGDFYNQPQHF.

The DNA for the CDR3 is TGTGCCAGCAGCTTAGCCCCATCATGGCGGGAGGCCTACGAGCAGTACTTC. Amino acid sequence: CASSLAPSWREAYEQYF. V and J are TRBV7-9 and TRBJ2-7, with 8 nucleotides matching TRBD2. The CDR3 spans 17 residues. Per germline, CDR1 SEHNR and CDR2 FQNEAQ (reference sequence). With 0 bases clipped from V and 2 bases from J, the junction kept 9 bases outside the gene matches. Together with reference TRBV7-9 and TRBJ2-7, the CDR3 gives the full variable domain: DTGVSQNPRHKITKRGQNVTFRCDPISEHNRLYWYRQTLGQGPEFLTYFQNEAQLEKSRLLSDRFSAERPKGSFSTLEIQRTEQGDSAMYLCASSLAPSWREAYEQYFGPGTRLTVT.

The rearrangement joins TRBV7-2 to TRBJ2-1; tentative D call: TRBD2 (6 bases). CDR3 length equals 13 residues. V was cut by 5 bases and J by 8 bases, with 13 bases left in between. Germline values: CDR1 SGHTA, CDR2 FQGNSA. CDR3 in DNA: TGTGCCAGCAGCCCAGACCAGCGGGATGAGCAGTTCTTC. Protein: CASSPDQRDEQFF.

The J gene is TRBJ1-2, the V gene TRBV7-9; 8 bases are a match to TRBD1. The CDR3 is made up of 18 amino acids. The germline V gene encodes CDR1 SEHNR and CDR2 FQNEAQ (reference sequence). Germline trimming cut 3 bases from V and 2 bases from J; bases unmatched to any gene: 14. Here the CDR3 DNA reads TGTGCCAGCAGCTTTTCGTTCGCCGGACAGGGTAAAAACTATGGCTACACCTTC. It encodes CASSFSFAGQGKNYGYTF.

The chain carries TRBV7-9 and TRBJ2-2, with 10 bases fitting TRBD2. J lost 4 bases, V lost 7 bases, and 6 bases had no gene match. This CDR3 comprises 15 residues. Germline V gene lookup returns CDR1 SEHNR and CDR2 FQNEAQ (reference sequence). DNA of the CDR3: TGTGCCAGCACACTAGCGGGGCCTTCCACCGGGGAGCTGTTTTTT. This encodes CASTLAGPSTGELFF.

V usage is TRBV19 and J usage is TRBJ1-5; 10 nucleotides align to TRBD1. The germline CDR1 and CDR2 sequences are LNHDA and SQIVND (reference sequence). The CDR3 has 19 residues. Losses at the gene ends were 3 bases for V and 1 base for J; bases not matched to a gene: 12. This chain's CDR3 is CASSMFGTGEGGSNQPQHF. The CDR3 DNA sequence: TGTGCCAGTAGTATGTTTGGGACAGGGGAAGGGGGAAGCAATCAGCCCCAGCATTTT.

The chain links TRBV2 to TRBJ2-7; a possible D gene is TRBD1 (6 bases). Looked up from germline, CDR1 is SNHLY and CDR2 is FYNNEI. Trimming pared 4 bases from V and 1 base from J, leaving 11 bases between. The CDR3 consists of 14 residues. The CDR3 coding sequence is TGTGCCAGCAGTGTGGGACACGCGTCCTACGAGCAGTACTTC. Translating gives CASSVGHASYEQYF.

The rearrangement joins TRBV7-3 to TRBJ2-2; the match to TRBD2 covers 8 bases. From germline, CDR1 is SGHTA and CDR2 FQGTGA. The CDR3 length is 15 residues. V shed 5 bases and J 4 bases; nucleotides not matched to a gene: 6. The CDR3 spells CASSREGGATGELFF. CDR3 DNA: TGTGCCAGCAGCCGGGAGGGCGGGGCCACCGGGGAGCTGTTTTTT.

CDR3 DNA: TGTGCCAGTAGTATAAGAGTGGGAGAGGCTTTCTTT. Translation gives CASSIRVGEAFF. The chain couples TRBV19 to TRBJ1-1; no clear D gene. Germline assignment: CDR1 LNHDA and CDR2 SQIVND (reference sequence). V lost 2 bases and J 11 bases, leaving 12 bases between the germline ends. The CDR3 has 12 residues. Drawing the rest from reference TRBV19 and TRBJ1-1, the complete variable domain is DGGITQSPKYLFRKEGQNVTLSCEQNLNHDAMYWYRQDPGQGLRLIYYSQIVNDFQKGDIAEGYSVSREKKESFPLTVTSAQKNPTAFYLCASSIRVGEAFFGQGTRLTVV.

V gene TRBV6-5 combines with J gene TRBJ1-2; TRBD1 might be the D (5 bases). Germline V CDR1 and CDR2: MNHEY, SVGAGI. The V and J ends lost 2 bases and 8 bases respectively, with 18 bases between them. The CDR3 runs to 15 residues. CDR3 sequence: CASSYGPNPGGGYTF. DNA for the CDR3: TGTGCCAGCAGTTACGGCCCCAACCCTGGGGGGGGCTACACCTTC.

This clone was seen a handful of times. This rearrangement joins TRBV5-1 to TRBJ2-7, with TRBD1 matching over 10 bases. With V trimmed by 2 bases and J by 7 bases, 6 bases remained unmatched. CDR1 is SGHRS and CDR2 is YFSETQ in the germline V gene. CDR3 length: 14 amino acids. The CDR3 is CASSFTGTGDEQYF. The CDR3 DNA reads TGCGCCAGCAGCTTCACCGGGACAGGGGATGAGCAGTACTTC. Drawing the rest from reference TRBV5-1 and TRBJ2-7, the complete variable domain is KAGVTQTPRYLIKTRGQQVTLSCSPISGHRSVSWYQQTPGQGLQFLFEYFSETQRNKGNFPGRFSGRQFSNSRSEMNVSTLELGDSALYLCASSFTGTGDEQYFGPGTRLTVT.

V is TRBV4-1 and J is TRBJ2-7, with D maybe TRBD2 (5 bases). CDR1 and CDR2 from the germline V gene are MGHRA and YSYEKL. This CDR3 is built from 19 residues. Trimming left V 0 bases short and J 0 bases short, with 21 bases between. This CDR3 is CASSQDSGTAGGPSYEQYF. The CDR3 DNA is TGCGCCAGCAGCCAAGATTCGGGAACCGCCGGCGGTCCCTCCTACGAGCAGTACTTC.

The chain joins TRBV7-8 to TRBJ1-6; no clear D. V lost 4 bases to trimming and J lost 14 bases, with 9 bases between them. There are 11 residues in the CDR3. CDR1 SGHVS and CDR2 FQNEAQ come from the germline V gene. The CDR3 loop reads CASSSTQTLHF. The DNA of the CDR3 is TGTGCCAGCAGCTCAACTCAAACCCTCCACTTT.

The V and J genes are TRBV25-1 and TRBJ2-1; TRBD2 aligns across 7 bases. The CDR3 runs to 13 residues. Unmatched junction bases numbered 6, after V lost 5 bases and J lost 8 bases. Germline V lookup: CDR1 MGHDK, CDR2 SYGVNS. DNA for the CDR3: TGTGCCAGCAGTTCAGGGAGGGACTATGAGCAGTTCTTC. Encoded protein: CASSSGRDYEQFF.

The chain joins TRBV25-1 to TRBJ2-2; 8 bases are shared with TRBD2. CDR3 length: 16 residues. Germline V lookup: CDR1 MGHDK, CDR2 SYGVNS. Trimming removed 5 bases from V and 5 bases from J; junction bases left unmatched: 10. The DNA of the CDR3 is TGTGCCAGCAGTAAGACTTCGGGAGGGCGAACCGGGGAGCTGTTTTTT. Protein sequence: CASSKTSGGRTGELFF.

The J gene is TRBJ1-1, the V gene TRBV10-3; TRBD1 aligns across 8 bases. The length of the CDR3 is 14 residues. V dropped 8 bases and J dropped 4; count of bases not matched to a gene: 9. The V gene's germline CDR1 is ENHRY and CDR2 SYGVKD. CDR3 coding DNA: TGTGCCATCTCGGGGACAGGATCAGGCACTGAAGCTTTCTTT. Its translation is CAISGTGSGTEAFF.

This clone was recorded once. The rearrangement links TRBV10-3 to TRBJ1-2, with D possibly matching TRBD1 (5 bases). The CDR3 covers 14 residues. Trimming removed 7 bases from V and 4 bases from J, with 16 bases in between. Germline assignment: CDR1 ENHRY and CDR2 SYGVKD. CDR3 sequence reads: CAIMKTALGYGYTF. Written as DNA, the CDR3 is TGTGCCATCATGAAGACAGCGTTGGGCTATGGCTACACCTTC.

The J gene is TRBJ2-5, the V gene TRBV19; a possible D gene is TRBD1 (6 bases). Trimming took off 3 bases at V and 1 base at J, with 12 bases between the two ends. Germline loops: CDR1 LNHDA, CDR2 SQIVND (reference sequence). This CDR3 comprises 15 residues. CDR3: CASSIGGAIQETQYF. In DNA form, the CDR3 reads TGTGCCAGTAGTATTGGGGGCGCGATCCAAGAGACCCAGTACTTC.

The chain couples TRBV2 to TRBJ1-2; D unclear. The CDR3 is 12 residues long. Trimming stripped 1 base from V and 4 bases from J, with 4 bases between. The germline gives CDR1 SNHLY, CDR2 FYNNEI. The CDR3 nucleotides are TGTGCCAGCAGTGAAGTCCTCTATGGCTACACCTTC. Translated, it gives CASSEVLYGYTF.

The V and J genes are TRBV28 and TRBJ1-2, with 9 nucleotides matching TRBD1. The trim removed 2 bases at V and 4 bases at J, leaving 2 bases unmatched. In germline, CDR1 is MDHEN, CDR2 SYDVKM. The CDR3 is 14 amino acids. The CDR3 is CASSLGTGSYGYTF. CDR3 sequence (DNA): TGTGCCAGCAGTTTAGGGACAGGGAGCTATGGCTACACCTTC.